These 21 T cell receptor beta chains originate from one sample sequenced in a study of blood T cell repertoires in COVID-19 (dated by TCRdb to about 2020). The library was produced with the immunoSEQ multiplex PCR assay. The table was pulled from immuneACCESS by TCRdb, which kept in-frame rearrangements only. Such tables lose some clones; where checked, under half of the loss comes from unresolved V genes, and the rest has no known cause. The sample records about 190,000 clones, about four fifths of which are singletons. About 7.2% of the sample goes to the ten largest clones. The sample was peripheral blood. Receptor source: a man aged 60 to 75 with acute or convalescent COVID-19.

The J gene is TRBJ1-2, the V gene TRBV4-2; D may be TRBD1 (6 bases). V lost 1 base and J lost 4, with 16 bases in between. From germline, CDR1 is LGHNA and CDR2 YNFKEQ. The CDR3 is made up of 16 amino acids. CDR3 DNA sequence: TGTGCCAGCAGCCAAGTAGAACCTGACAGGATCTATGGCTACACCTTC. This sequence encodes CASSQVEPDRIYGYTF.

The V call is TRBV12-3 or TRBV12-4, the J call TRBJ2-5; D is possibly TRBD2 (7 bases). V was pared by 8 bases and J by 4 bases, with 14 bases between. The CDR3 has 13 amino acids. CDR3 in amino acids: CASSEGEGETQYF. CDR3 sequence (DNA): TGTGCCAGCTCTGAGGGGGAGGGAGAGACCCAGTACTTC.

This rearrangement joins TRBV5-4 to TRBJ2-4, with D possibly TRBD2 on 7 matching bases. The CDR3 extends over 16 amino acids. Germline CDR1 reads SGHNT; CDR2 reads YYREEE (reference sequence). Trimming pared 3 bases from V and 2 bases from J, leaving 15 bases between. The CDR3: CASSSKGGGSKNIQYF. The CDR3, as DNA: TGTGCCAGCAGCTCCAAAGGGGGGGGATCCAAAAACATTCAGTACTTC.

The gene calls are TRBV29-1 and TRBJ2-1; 7 nucleotides agree with TRBD1. The germline gives CDR1 SQVTM, CDR2 ANQGSEA. J was trimmed by 10 bases and V by 3 bases; bases with no gene match: 12. The CDR3 runs 14 residues. The CDR3 DNA is TGCAGCGTTGATGGGCTGGACAGGTTTGAGGAGCAGTTCTTC. Translation: CSVDGLDRFEEQFF.

This chain links TRBV6-2 or TRBV6-3 with TRBJ1-1; D possibly corresponds to TRBD1 (6 bases). The CDR3 runs to 16 residues. Germline V gene lookup returns CDR1 MNHEY and CDR2 SVGEGT. V was trimmed by 0 bases and J by 5 bases, leaving 16 bases between them. In DNA, the CDR3 is TGTGCCAGCAGTTACTCAGGGGGACGATTGAGGACTGAAGCTTTCTTT. Translating it yields CASSYSGGRLRTEAFF.

This chain uses TRBV21-1 with TRBJ2-1; no check of the table's D call, TRBD2, against the DNA was made. TRBV21-1 is an annotated pseudogene. This CDR3 has 19 amino acids. In nucleotides, the CDR3 is TGTGCCAGCAGCAAACAAGGGGTGACTAGCGGGAGTCGGTACAATGAGCAGTTCTTC. Its translation is CASSKQGVTSGSRYNEQFF.

The J gene is TRBJ1-1, the V gene TRBV6-5; D not resolved. Germline V gives CDR1 MNHEY, CDR2 SVGAGI. This CDR3 is built from 13 residues. The CDR3 reads CAYAATGSTEAFF. The CDR3 region has the DNA TGTGCTTACGCGGCTACCGGGAGCACTGAAGCTTTCTTT.

This clone came up once. The chain has TRBV2 and TRBJ2-1; 7 nucleotides match TRBD1. Germline loops: CDR1 SNHLY, CDR2 FYNNEI. J lost 5 bases, V lost 5 bases, and 3 bases had no gene match. The CDR3 runs 13 residues. DNA for the CDR3: TGTGCCAGCAGTCAAACAGGGGACAATGAGCAGTTCTTC. It translates to CASSQTGDNEQFF.

The chain uses TRBV19 and TRBJ2-3; 12 bases match TRBD2. The J segment lost 6 bases and the V segment lost 2 bases, leaving 9 bases of the junction unmatched. This CDR3 contains 17 residues. Germline V gene data show CDR1 as LNHDA and CDR2 as SQIVND (reference sequence). The CDR3 reads CASSIQGASGGADTQYF. The CDR3, as DNA: TGTGCCAGTAGTATACAGGGCGCTAGCGGGGGGGCGGATACGCAGTATTTT.

This clone was seen a handful of times. This chain connects TRBV27 to TRBJ2-2; D is perhaps TRBD1 (5 bases). Germline loops: CDR1 MNHEY, CDR2 SMNVEV (reference sequence). This CDR3 contains 14 residues. The V gene lost 6 bases and the J gene lost 4 bases, with 12 bases spanning the gap. CDR3 DNA sequence: TGTGCCAGCAGATCCCAGGGTTCCACCGGGGAGCTGTTTTTT. Translated, it gives CASRSQGSTGELFF.

V and J are TRBV5-8 and TRBJ1-3, with D hard to call. The CDR3 is made up of 14 amino acids. CDR1 is SGHTS, CDR2 YDEGEE, per germline. The V end lost 3 bases, the J end lost 0 bases, and 7 bases lay between the germline ends. CDR3 protein: CASSSTYSGNTIYF. The CDR3 DNA reads as TGTGCCAGCAGCTCAACTTACTCTGGAAACACCATATATTTT.

This chain joins TRBV19 and TRBJ1-5; possibly TRBD1 for D (6 bases). CDR3 size: 15 residues. Germline CDR1 is LNHDA and CDR2 is SQIVND (reference sequence). The V end lost 1 base, the J end lost 2 bases, and 9 bases lay between the germline ends. In nucleotides, the CDR3 is TGTGCCAGTAGTATAGCCCGACAGGGCAATCAGCCCCAGCATTTT. Its translation is CASSIARQGNQPQHF.

V usage is TRBV24-1 and J usage is TRBJ2-1; 11 nucleotides align to TRBD1. The junction had 16 bases not matched to a gene; V was cut back by 7 bases and J by 9 bases. CDR1 is KGHDR, CDR2 SFDVKD, per germline. This CDR3 comprises 17 residues. Here the CDR3 DNA reads TGTGCCACCAGCAACCCCCTCTCGGACAGGGGGCAAGGTGAGCAGTTCTTC. The encoded protein is CATSNPLSDRGQGEQFF.

This chain links TRBV7-8 with TRBJ2-2, with 7 nucleotides matching TRBD2. The trim removed 1 base at V and 6 bases at J, leaving 8 bases unmatched. The CDR3 has 16 residues. Per germline, CDR1 SGHVS and CDR2 FQNEAQ. CDR3 in amino acids: CASSLVRAGEAGELFF. As DNA, the CDR3 is TGTGCCAGCAGCTTAGTAAGGGCGGGAGAGGCCGGGGAGCTGTTTTTT.

The chain employs TRBV5-6 and TRBJ1-2, with D tentatively TRBD1 (5 bases). CDR3 size: 15 residues. V was shortened by 1 base and J by 0 bases, with 10 bases between the two germline ends. The germline CDR1 and CDR2 sequences are SGHDT and YYEEEE. CDR3 nucleotides: TGTGCCAGCAGCTTGAGGGGAGGGTCTAACTATGGCTACACCTTC. This encodes CASSLRGGSNYGYTF. The full variable domain, rest sourced from reference TRBV5-6 and TRBJ1-2, is DAGVTQSPTHLIKTRGQQVTLRCSPKSGHDTVSWYQQALGQGPQFIFQYYEEEERQRGNFPDRFSGHQFPNYSSELNVNALLLGDSALYLCASSLRGGSNYGYTFGSGTRLTVV.

The chain links TRBV10-3 to TRBJ2-1, with a possible D match to TRBD1 (6 bases). The V gene's germline CDR1 is ENHRY and CDR2 SYGVKD. CDR3 length: 13 amino acids. Trimming left V 8 bases short and J 4 bases short, with 12 bases between. The CDR3 DNA follows: TGTGCCATCGGGTCGGACAGATACAATGAGCAGTTCTTC. Residues: CAIGSDRYNEQFF.

In its sample, this clone was seen a few times. The chain links TRBV19 to TRBJ1-6; D is unclear. In germline, CDR1 is LNHDA, CDR2 SQIVND (reference sequence). Trimming took 3 bases from V and 9 from J, leaving 18 bases between them. This CDR3 contains 16 residues. CDR3 sequence: CASSISGSGPGSPLHF. In DNA form, the CDR3 reads TGTGCCAGTAGTATTAGCGGGTCCGGACCCGGTTCACCCCTCCACTTT.

This clone was detected a few times. The V call is TRBV9, the J call TRBJ2-7; unclear D gene. V was pared by 0 bases and J by 0 bases, with 10 bases between. The CDR3 has 15 amino acids. Germline CDR1 and CDR2: SGDLS and YYNGEE. The chain's CDR3 is CASSVGTVSSYEQYF. The CDR3 bases are TGTGCCAGCAGCGTAGGAACAGTTAGCTCCTACGAGCAGTACTTC.

The genes are TRBV4-3 and TRBJ1-5, with D maybe TRBD1 (5 bases). V shed 0 bases and J shed 4 bases, with 10 bases lying between them. This CDR3 contains 15 residues. Germline values: CDR1 LGHNA, CDR2 YSLEER. In DNA, the CDR3 is TGCGCCAGCAGCCAAGATACCGGGGGAAATCAGCCCCAGCATTTT. The encoded protein is CASSQDTGGNQPQHF.

The V gene is TRBV11-3, the J gene TRBJ1-2; D possibly corresponds to TRBD1 (5 bases). Germline CDR1 and CDR2: SGHNT and YENEEA. V was cut by 5 bases and J by 3 bases, with 13 bases left in between. The CDR3 consists of 14 residues. The CDR3 loop reads CASSQYRWDYGYTF. The CDR3 DNA sequence: TGTGCCAGCAGCCAATACAGGTGGGACTATGGCTACACCTTC. The full variable domain, with the rest looked up from reference TRBV11-3 and TRBJ1-2, is EAGVVQSPRYKIIEKKQPVAFWCNPISGHNTLYWYLQNLGQGPELLIRYENEEAVDDSQLPKDRFSAERLKGVDSTLKIQPAELGDSAVYLCASSQYRWDYGYTFGSGTRLTVV.

The chain has TRBV6-5 and TRBJ1-6; D is uncertain. Trimming stripped 5 bases from V and 5 bases from J, with 13 bases between. This CDR3 has 15 amino acids. The germline gives CDR1 MNHEY, CDR2 SVGAGI. CDR3 in amino acids: CASSKESFNNSPLHF. The DNA for the CDR3 is TGTGCCAGCAGTAAGGAGTCTTTTAATAATTCACCCCTCCACTTT.